The T cell receptor beta chain under discussion was sequenced for a study of shared clonotypes between healthy human individuals. The sample holds a few counts of this clone. Nashville, Tennessee was home to all donors, who were Caucasian adults. The table came from immunoSEQ multiplex PCR; TCRdb's copy has only in-frame clones and leaves some out. The sample includes roughly 1 million clones, about 76% seen only once; the top ten take approximately 1.5%. The CDR3 spans 17 residues. CDR1 is SEHNR and CDR2 is FQNEAQ in the germline V gene (reference sequence). Trimming stripped 1 base from V and 5 bases from J, with 15 bases between.

This sequence joins TRBV7-9 and TRBJ1-6; TRBD1 is a possible D gene (6 bases). This receptor was taken from a man younger than 30 in good health. The sample comprised memory CD4+ T cells sorted from blood. Subset: CD45RA-negative fraction. CDR3 nucleotides: TGTGCCAGCAGCTTAGGCTGGGGGGCTCTGGATAATTCACCCCTCCACTTT. It translates to CASSLGWGALDNSPLHF.